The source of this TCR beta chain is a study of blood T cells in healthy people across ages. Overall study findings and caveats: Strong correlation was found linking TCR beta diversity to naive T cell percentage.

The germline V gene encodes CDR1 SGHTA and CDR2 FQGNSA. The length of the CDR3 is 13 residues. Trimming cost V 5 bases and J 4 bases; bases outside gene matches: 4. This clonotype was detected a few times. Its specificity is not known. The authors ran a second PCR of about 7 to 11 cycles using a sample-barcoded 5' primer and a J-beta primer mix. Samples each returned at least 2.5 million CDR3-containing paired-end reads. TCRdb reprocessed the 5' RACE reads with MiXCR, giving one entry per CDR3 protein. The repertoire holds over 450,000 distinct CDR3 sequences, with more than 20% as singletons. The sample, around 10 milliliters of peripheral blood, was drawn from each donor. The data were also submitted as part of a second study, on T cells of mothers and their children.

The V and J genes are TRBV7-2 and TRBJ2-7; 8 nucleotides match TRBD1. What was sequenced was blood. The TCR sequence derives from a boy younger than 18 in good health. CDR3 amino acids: CASSANRGYEQYF. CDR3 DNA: TGTGCCAGCAGCGCAAACAGGGGGTACGAGCAGTACTTC.